This TCR beta chain derives from a study of regulatory T cells in long-lasting Graves disease. Study results and limitations: Possibly, too few samples lowered accuracy. Comparison showed that persistent patients shared more public clonotypes (about 2,600) than new patients (about 970).

Indicated time point: newly diagnosed GD, antithyroid drugs for less than 3 months. PBMC RNA was the source of the TCR library. Patients of an endocrinology department in Xi'an, China, were included. At least ten counts were recorded for this clonotype. Its antigen is currently unknown. Germline assignment: CDR1 LNHDA and CDR2 SQIVND (reference sequence). With 10 bases removed from V and 4 bases from J, the gap between germline ends came to 16 bases. This CDR3 is built from 13 residues. Arm-PCR of CDR3 regions and iRepertoire HTBI primers were the basis on which TCR beta libraries were built. Each CDR3 protein is one row after TCRdb ran MiXCR on the multiplex PCR reads. This table holds a few hundred thousand distinct CDR3 sequences, around 15% found once. These data also featured in a second study, about T cells in Graves' hyperthyroidism and ophthalmopathy.

This clonotype was sampled from a woman aged 45-59 years with Graves disease. J is TRBJ1-1 and V is TRBV19; TRBD1 might be the D (6 bases). The specimen was peripheral blood mononuclear cells (PBMCs), collected at new diagnosis, from a patient treated with antithyroid drugs. The CDR3, as DNA: TGTGCCACAGAGGGGGTTGTGAGCACTGAAGCTTTCTTT. It is translated as CATEGVVSTEAFF.